The clone carrying this T cell receptor (beta chain) occurred many times. Its matching antigen is unknown. TCRdb fed the PCR reads into MiXCR, producing one record per CDR3 protein. The repertoire holds just under 650,000 distinct CDR3 sequences, less than 20% seen once, with around 0.9% in the top ten. The data are from a study of molecular identifiers for immune sequencing clone quantification. General study findings and limits: Reports indicate spiked Jurkat TCR RNA from one cell could be found among around 970,000 naive cells.

CDR3 size: 13 residues. V was clipped by 6 bases and J by 0 bases, with 12 bases between them. CDR1 SQVTM and CDR2 ANQGSEA come from the germline V gene. The authors sorted naive CD8 T cells as CD8+CD4-CCR7+CD45RA+. What was sequenced was naive CD8+ T cells from blood, with Jurkat cell RNA spiked in. The subset is: FACS-sorted CD8+CD4-CCR7+CD45RA+ naive T cells. This chain links TRBV29-1 with TRBJ2-7, with D perhaps matching TRBD1 or TRBD2 (5 bases each). This clonotype originated in a human donor in good health. Some libraries in this study had Jurkat cell RNA spiked in. The CDR3 DNA follows: TGCAGCGTCGGGACCCGGAGCTCCTACGAGCAGTACTTC. This encodes CSVGTRSSYEQYF.